These 10 T cell receptor beta chains came from one sample sequenced in a study of T-cell memory formation after mild COVID-19. TCRdb itself ran the 5' RACE reads through MiXCR, one entry per CDR3 protein. The sample records about 240,000 distinct CDR3 sequences, more than 8% being singletons. Material: PBMCs or a T cell subset sorted from them (not recorded which). The receptors come from a man younger than 35 who had mild COVID-19 (a few samples of this study predate the infection). Cell type and time point are not known.

The V gene is TRBV5-1, the J gene TRBJ2-2, with 10 positions matching TRBD2. The ends lost 0 bases at V and 8 bases at J; junction bases unmatched: 13. CDR1 is SGHRS and CDR2 is YFSETQ in the germline V gene. The CDR3 has 18 amino acids. The CDR3 DNA reads as TGCGCCAGCAGCTTGGAACCCCCAGCTAGCGGGGGCTCAGGGGAGCTGTTTTTT. It codes for CASSLEPPASGGSGELFF.

In this sample, this clonotype turned up a few times. V gene TRBV9 combines with J gene TRBJ2-7; possibly TRBD1 for D (6 bases). V was pared by 1 base and J by 7 bases, with 24 bases between. This CDR3 contains 17 residues. Germline V gene data show CDR1 as SGDLS and CDR2 as YYNGEE. The CDR3 DNA sequence: TGTGCCAGCAGCGTAACTCCCCAGACTTCCTCCAGGGGAGAGCAGTACTTC. Its translation: CASSVTPQTSSRGEQYF.

CDR3: CASSLWDRARRKPWAFF. The DNA of the CDR3 is TGTGCCAGCAGCCTTTGGGACAGGGCTCGTCGGAAACCGTGGGCTTTCTTT. This chain links TRBV14 with TRBJ1-1; 9 nucleotides line up with TRBD1. Per the germline V gene, CDR1 is SGHDN and CDR2 is FVKESK. V lost 4 bases to trimming and J lost 11 bases; unmatched junction nucleotides: 20. The CDR3 spans 17 residues.

This clonotype was picked up many times. V is TRBV4-2 and J is TRBJ2-5; TRBD2 matches at 13 bases. V shed 0 bases, J shed 0 bases, and the junction held 4 bases outside the gene matches. Germline CDR1 reads LGHNA; CDR2 reads YNFKEQ. This CDR3 has 18 amino acids. In DNA form, the CDR3 reads TGTGCCAGCAGCCAAGAGGAGACTAGCGGGGGGTACCAAGAGACCCAGTACTTC. Amino acid sequence: CASSQEETSGGYQETQYF.

The rearrangement links TRBV7-2 to TRBJ2-5; 12 positions agree with TRBD2. CDR1 and CDR2 (germline): SGHTA, FQGNSA. V was pared by 5 bases and J by 3 bases, with 13 bases of the junction left unmatched. There are 18 residues in the CDR3. The CDR3 DNA reads as TGTGCCAGCAGCCGTCTAGCGGGGGGGCCAGGGTTCGAAGAGACCCAGTACTTC. Protein product: CASSRLAGGPGFEETQYF.

The chain has TRBV6-1 and TRBJ1-5; TRBD1 matches at 7 bases. CDR3 length: 17 amino acids. In germline, CDR1 is MNHNS, CDR2 SASEGT. The J segment lost 3 bases and the V segment lost 2 bases, leaving 10 bases of the junction unmatched. The CDR3 is CASSERMRQGLNQPQHF. For the CDR3, the DNA is TGTGCCAGCAGTGAAAGGATGAGACAGGGTCTCAATCAGCCCCAGCATTTT.

The V and J genes are TRBV11-2 and TRBJ1-1; 8 nucleotides align to TRBD1. Germline trimming cut 4 bases from V and 5 bases from J; bases unmatched to any gene: 12. The CDR3 runs to 16 residues. Germline values: CDR1 SGHAT, CDR2 FQNNGV. The CDR3 protein is CASSSDTTGVDTEAFF. The CDR3 DNA sequence: TGTGCCAGCAGCTCCGACACGACAGGGGTAGATACTGAAGCTTTCTTT.

The chain recombines TRBV5-5 with TRBJ2-5, with D hard to call. CDR3 length: 14 residues. Germline CDR1 and CDR2: SGHKS and YYEKEE (reference sequence). V was clipped by 0 bases and J by 5 bases, with 11 bases between them. CDR3 sequence: CASSLGSIRETQYF. The CDR3 DNA reads TGTGCCAGCAGCTTGGGGTCGATTCGGGAGACCCAGTACTTC.

This clonotype has ten or more counts. The chain couples TRBV4-1 to TRBJ2-3, with 11 bases that match TRBD2. With V trimmed by 3 bases and J by 2 bases, 7 bases remained unmatched. The CDR3 contains 17 residues. Germline CDR1 reads MGHRA; CDR2 reads YSYEKL. DNA for the CDR3: TGCGCCAGCAGCCAGGTAGCGGGGGGGCTGTTCACAGATACGCAGTATTTT. This gives the protein CASSQVAGGLFTDTQYF.

The table lists this clonotype with many counts. The chain couples TRBV28 to TRBJ2-5; D call uncertain. Per the germline V gene, CDR1 is MDHEN and CDR2 is SYDVKM. The V end lost 3 bases, the J end lost 5 bases, and 4 bases lay between the germline ends. CDR3 size: 11 residues. The CDR3 DNA is TGTGCCAGCAGTTTCGTCGAGACCCAGTACTTC. It specifies CASSFVETQYF.